Listed below are T cell receptor beta chains from one sample, sequenced in a study of blood T cell repertoires in COVID-19. Libraries were prepared by immunoSEQ multiplex PCR; TCRdb keeps only in-frame clonotypes and omits some of them. Of approximately 38,000 clones listed, around 95% are singletons. The source material was peripheral blood. These receptors were taken from a human donor with active COVID-19. The donor label of this sample is uncertain. The CDR3 runs from the conserved cysteine through the conserved F or W. D genes are given only for firm matches. Expanded clones are given a class, and other clones once, few, many or no size at all.

D: TRBD2; V: TRBV5-4; J: TRBJ2-1; size: NA; DNA: TGTGCCAGCAGCCCCGGGACTAGCGGTTTATCCTACAATGAGCAGTTCTTC; CDR3: CASSPGTSGLSYNEQFF
D: NA; V: TRBV28; J: TRBJ2-3; size: NA; DNA: TGTGCCAGCAGTTTGGCCCCTACAGATACGCAGTATTTT; CDR3: CASSLAPTDTQYF
D: NA; V: TRBV6-5; J: TRBJ1-2; size: NA; DNA: TGTGCCAGCAGTCTGGACATTCTCGGCCATTACACCTTC; CDR3: CASSLDILGHYTF
D: NA; V: TRBV4-1; J: TRBJ1-2; size: NA; DNA: TGCGCCAGCAGCCAACCCCGAGGGACATTCTATGGCTACACCTTC; CDR3: CASSQPRGTFYGYTF
D: TRBD2; V: TRBV5-1; J: TRBJ2-7; size: NA; DNA: TGCGCCAGCAGCTTAACTATAGCGGGGGTCTACGAGCAGTACTTC; CDR3: CASSLTIAGVYEQYF
D: NA; V: TRBV28; J: TRBJ1-1; size: NA; DNA: TGTGCCAGCAGTGGTGACAGGATGAACACTGAAGCTTTCTTT; CDR3: CASSGDRMNTEAFF
D: TRBD1; V: TRBV20-1; J: TRBJ2-3; size: NA; DNA: TGCAGTGCTAGTTACTATTACAGGGGGCGCGGCGTCGATACGCAGTATTTT; CDR3: CSASYYYRGRGVDTQYF
D: TRBD1; V: TRBV4-1; J: TRBJ2-1; size: NA; DNA: TGCGCCAGCAAACCCCGGGACAGGGGGTACAATGAGCAGTTCTTC; CDR3: CASKPRDRGYNEQFF
D: NA; V: TRBV7-9; J: TRBJ2-3; size: NA; DNA: TGTGCCAGCAGCTCCACTCGTGATACGCAGTATTTT; CDR3: CASSSTRDTQYF
D: TRBD2; V: TRBV11-3; J: TRBJ2-3; size: NA; DNA: TGTGCCAGCAGCTTAGACGGGGGGGCTGGGGATACGCAGTATTTT; CDR3: CASSLDGGAGDTQYF
D: TRBD1; V: TRBV18; J: TRBJ1-2; size: NA; DNA: TGTGCCAGCTCGGGGGACAGGGTGAATGGCTACACCTTC; CDR3: CASSGDRVNGYTF
D: TRBD2; V: TRBV18; J: TRBJ2-1; size: few; DNA: TGTGCCAGCTCTCAGGCAACTAGCGGGAGGGCCGCGTTCTTC; CDR3: CASSQATSGRAAFF
D: TRBD1; V: TRBV27; J: TRBJ1-4; size: once; DNA: TGTGCCAGCAGTCCCCTCCGGGACAGGGGGAGAGAAAAACTGTTTTTT; CDR3: CASSPLRDRGREKLFF
D: TRBD1; V: TRBV4-1; J: TRBJ1-6; size: NA; DNA: TGCGCCAGCAGCCCCTGGGACAGGGGCGAAAATTCACCCCTCCACTTT; CDR3: CASSPWDRGENSPLHF
D: TRBD2; V: TRBV7-2; J: TRBJ2-2; size: NA; DNA: TGTGCCAGCAGCTGGCCTAGGGCAGGGAGGGGCGGGGAGCTGTTTTTT; CDR3: CASSWPRAGRGGELFF
D: TRBD1; V: TRBV6-6; J: TRBJ1-2; size: NA; DNA: TGTGCCAGCAGTTTCCTCGGGACAGGGGACTATGGCTACACCTTC; CDR3: CASSFLGTGDYGYTF
D: NA; V: TRBV27; J: TRBJ1-4; size: NA; DNA: TGTGCCAGCAGGGGCCACCAAAGTGTAAAACTGTTTTTT; CDR3: CASRGHQSVKLFF
D: TRBD1; V: TRBV6-5; J: TRBJ2-1; size: NA; DNA: TGTGCCAGCAGGCCGACAGGGGATGAGCAGTTCTTC; CDR3: CASRPTGDEQFF
D: NA; V: TRBV28; J: TRBJ2-5; size: NA; DNA: TGTGCCAGCCACTCCAGGAGGGGTCAAGAGACCCAGTACTTC; CDR3: CASHSRRGQETQYF
D: NA; V: TRBV3-1/TRBV3-2; J: TRBJ1-4; size: NA; DNA: TGTGCCAGCAGCCAAGTTCGGGGGGTCGGTGAAAAACTGTTTTTT; CDR3: CASSQVRGVGEKLFF
D: TRBD1; V: TRBV5-4; J: TRBJ2-2; size: NA; DNA: TGTGCCAGCAGCTTGGCCCCCGGGACAGGGGTGGACGGGGAGCTGTTTTTT; CDR3: CASSLAPGTGVDGELFF
D: NA; V: TRBV7-9; J: TRBJ2-3; size: NA; DNA: TGTGCCAGCCTTAGCGGTACAGATACGCAGTATTTT; CDR3: CASLSGTDTQYF
D: NA; V: TRBV9; J: TRBJ1-3; size: NA; DNA: TGTGCCAGCAGCCAACACGCAAGCTCTGGAAACACCATATATTTT; CDR3: CASSQHASSGNTIYF
D: TRBD2; V: TRBV9; J: TRBJ2-5; size: once; DNA: TGTGCCAGCAGCGTAGGCGGGAGCGGGGAGACCCAGTACTTC; CDR3: CASSVGGSGETQYF
D: TRBD2; V: TRBV4-1; J: TRBJ2-7; size: once; DNA: TGCGCCAGCAGCCAAGAGGGGGGGACCTACGAGCAGTACTTC; CDR3: CASSQEGGTYEQYF
D: TRBD1; V: TRBV2; J: TRBJ2-7; size: NA; DNA: TGTGCCAGCAACCTCCGGGACAGAGTCTACGAGCAGTACTTC; CDR3: CASNLRDRVYEQYF
D: NA; V: TRBV27; J: TRBJ1-5; size: NA; DNA: TGTGCCAGCACCCCCCAAGGGGTAGGGAATCAGCCCCAGCATTTT; CDR3: CASTPQGVGNQPQHF
D: TRBD1; V: TRBV7-2; J: TRBJ1-5; size: NA; DNA: TGTGCCAGCAGCCTACAGGGGGCTCCTCAGCCCCAGCATTTT; CDR3: CASSLQGAPQPQHF
D: TRBD1; V: TRBV2; J: TRBJ2-3; size: NA; DNA: TGTGCCAGCAGACCGGACAGGGGGTTAGGAGATACGCAGTATTTT; CDR3: CASRPDRGLGDTQYF